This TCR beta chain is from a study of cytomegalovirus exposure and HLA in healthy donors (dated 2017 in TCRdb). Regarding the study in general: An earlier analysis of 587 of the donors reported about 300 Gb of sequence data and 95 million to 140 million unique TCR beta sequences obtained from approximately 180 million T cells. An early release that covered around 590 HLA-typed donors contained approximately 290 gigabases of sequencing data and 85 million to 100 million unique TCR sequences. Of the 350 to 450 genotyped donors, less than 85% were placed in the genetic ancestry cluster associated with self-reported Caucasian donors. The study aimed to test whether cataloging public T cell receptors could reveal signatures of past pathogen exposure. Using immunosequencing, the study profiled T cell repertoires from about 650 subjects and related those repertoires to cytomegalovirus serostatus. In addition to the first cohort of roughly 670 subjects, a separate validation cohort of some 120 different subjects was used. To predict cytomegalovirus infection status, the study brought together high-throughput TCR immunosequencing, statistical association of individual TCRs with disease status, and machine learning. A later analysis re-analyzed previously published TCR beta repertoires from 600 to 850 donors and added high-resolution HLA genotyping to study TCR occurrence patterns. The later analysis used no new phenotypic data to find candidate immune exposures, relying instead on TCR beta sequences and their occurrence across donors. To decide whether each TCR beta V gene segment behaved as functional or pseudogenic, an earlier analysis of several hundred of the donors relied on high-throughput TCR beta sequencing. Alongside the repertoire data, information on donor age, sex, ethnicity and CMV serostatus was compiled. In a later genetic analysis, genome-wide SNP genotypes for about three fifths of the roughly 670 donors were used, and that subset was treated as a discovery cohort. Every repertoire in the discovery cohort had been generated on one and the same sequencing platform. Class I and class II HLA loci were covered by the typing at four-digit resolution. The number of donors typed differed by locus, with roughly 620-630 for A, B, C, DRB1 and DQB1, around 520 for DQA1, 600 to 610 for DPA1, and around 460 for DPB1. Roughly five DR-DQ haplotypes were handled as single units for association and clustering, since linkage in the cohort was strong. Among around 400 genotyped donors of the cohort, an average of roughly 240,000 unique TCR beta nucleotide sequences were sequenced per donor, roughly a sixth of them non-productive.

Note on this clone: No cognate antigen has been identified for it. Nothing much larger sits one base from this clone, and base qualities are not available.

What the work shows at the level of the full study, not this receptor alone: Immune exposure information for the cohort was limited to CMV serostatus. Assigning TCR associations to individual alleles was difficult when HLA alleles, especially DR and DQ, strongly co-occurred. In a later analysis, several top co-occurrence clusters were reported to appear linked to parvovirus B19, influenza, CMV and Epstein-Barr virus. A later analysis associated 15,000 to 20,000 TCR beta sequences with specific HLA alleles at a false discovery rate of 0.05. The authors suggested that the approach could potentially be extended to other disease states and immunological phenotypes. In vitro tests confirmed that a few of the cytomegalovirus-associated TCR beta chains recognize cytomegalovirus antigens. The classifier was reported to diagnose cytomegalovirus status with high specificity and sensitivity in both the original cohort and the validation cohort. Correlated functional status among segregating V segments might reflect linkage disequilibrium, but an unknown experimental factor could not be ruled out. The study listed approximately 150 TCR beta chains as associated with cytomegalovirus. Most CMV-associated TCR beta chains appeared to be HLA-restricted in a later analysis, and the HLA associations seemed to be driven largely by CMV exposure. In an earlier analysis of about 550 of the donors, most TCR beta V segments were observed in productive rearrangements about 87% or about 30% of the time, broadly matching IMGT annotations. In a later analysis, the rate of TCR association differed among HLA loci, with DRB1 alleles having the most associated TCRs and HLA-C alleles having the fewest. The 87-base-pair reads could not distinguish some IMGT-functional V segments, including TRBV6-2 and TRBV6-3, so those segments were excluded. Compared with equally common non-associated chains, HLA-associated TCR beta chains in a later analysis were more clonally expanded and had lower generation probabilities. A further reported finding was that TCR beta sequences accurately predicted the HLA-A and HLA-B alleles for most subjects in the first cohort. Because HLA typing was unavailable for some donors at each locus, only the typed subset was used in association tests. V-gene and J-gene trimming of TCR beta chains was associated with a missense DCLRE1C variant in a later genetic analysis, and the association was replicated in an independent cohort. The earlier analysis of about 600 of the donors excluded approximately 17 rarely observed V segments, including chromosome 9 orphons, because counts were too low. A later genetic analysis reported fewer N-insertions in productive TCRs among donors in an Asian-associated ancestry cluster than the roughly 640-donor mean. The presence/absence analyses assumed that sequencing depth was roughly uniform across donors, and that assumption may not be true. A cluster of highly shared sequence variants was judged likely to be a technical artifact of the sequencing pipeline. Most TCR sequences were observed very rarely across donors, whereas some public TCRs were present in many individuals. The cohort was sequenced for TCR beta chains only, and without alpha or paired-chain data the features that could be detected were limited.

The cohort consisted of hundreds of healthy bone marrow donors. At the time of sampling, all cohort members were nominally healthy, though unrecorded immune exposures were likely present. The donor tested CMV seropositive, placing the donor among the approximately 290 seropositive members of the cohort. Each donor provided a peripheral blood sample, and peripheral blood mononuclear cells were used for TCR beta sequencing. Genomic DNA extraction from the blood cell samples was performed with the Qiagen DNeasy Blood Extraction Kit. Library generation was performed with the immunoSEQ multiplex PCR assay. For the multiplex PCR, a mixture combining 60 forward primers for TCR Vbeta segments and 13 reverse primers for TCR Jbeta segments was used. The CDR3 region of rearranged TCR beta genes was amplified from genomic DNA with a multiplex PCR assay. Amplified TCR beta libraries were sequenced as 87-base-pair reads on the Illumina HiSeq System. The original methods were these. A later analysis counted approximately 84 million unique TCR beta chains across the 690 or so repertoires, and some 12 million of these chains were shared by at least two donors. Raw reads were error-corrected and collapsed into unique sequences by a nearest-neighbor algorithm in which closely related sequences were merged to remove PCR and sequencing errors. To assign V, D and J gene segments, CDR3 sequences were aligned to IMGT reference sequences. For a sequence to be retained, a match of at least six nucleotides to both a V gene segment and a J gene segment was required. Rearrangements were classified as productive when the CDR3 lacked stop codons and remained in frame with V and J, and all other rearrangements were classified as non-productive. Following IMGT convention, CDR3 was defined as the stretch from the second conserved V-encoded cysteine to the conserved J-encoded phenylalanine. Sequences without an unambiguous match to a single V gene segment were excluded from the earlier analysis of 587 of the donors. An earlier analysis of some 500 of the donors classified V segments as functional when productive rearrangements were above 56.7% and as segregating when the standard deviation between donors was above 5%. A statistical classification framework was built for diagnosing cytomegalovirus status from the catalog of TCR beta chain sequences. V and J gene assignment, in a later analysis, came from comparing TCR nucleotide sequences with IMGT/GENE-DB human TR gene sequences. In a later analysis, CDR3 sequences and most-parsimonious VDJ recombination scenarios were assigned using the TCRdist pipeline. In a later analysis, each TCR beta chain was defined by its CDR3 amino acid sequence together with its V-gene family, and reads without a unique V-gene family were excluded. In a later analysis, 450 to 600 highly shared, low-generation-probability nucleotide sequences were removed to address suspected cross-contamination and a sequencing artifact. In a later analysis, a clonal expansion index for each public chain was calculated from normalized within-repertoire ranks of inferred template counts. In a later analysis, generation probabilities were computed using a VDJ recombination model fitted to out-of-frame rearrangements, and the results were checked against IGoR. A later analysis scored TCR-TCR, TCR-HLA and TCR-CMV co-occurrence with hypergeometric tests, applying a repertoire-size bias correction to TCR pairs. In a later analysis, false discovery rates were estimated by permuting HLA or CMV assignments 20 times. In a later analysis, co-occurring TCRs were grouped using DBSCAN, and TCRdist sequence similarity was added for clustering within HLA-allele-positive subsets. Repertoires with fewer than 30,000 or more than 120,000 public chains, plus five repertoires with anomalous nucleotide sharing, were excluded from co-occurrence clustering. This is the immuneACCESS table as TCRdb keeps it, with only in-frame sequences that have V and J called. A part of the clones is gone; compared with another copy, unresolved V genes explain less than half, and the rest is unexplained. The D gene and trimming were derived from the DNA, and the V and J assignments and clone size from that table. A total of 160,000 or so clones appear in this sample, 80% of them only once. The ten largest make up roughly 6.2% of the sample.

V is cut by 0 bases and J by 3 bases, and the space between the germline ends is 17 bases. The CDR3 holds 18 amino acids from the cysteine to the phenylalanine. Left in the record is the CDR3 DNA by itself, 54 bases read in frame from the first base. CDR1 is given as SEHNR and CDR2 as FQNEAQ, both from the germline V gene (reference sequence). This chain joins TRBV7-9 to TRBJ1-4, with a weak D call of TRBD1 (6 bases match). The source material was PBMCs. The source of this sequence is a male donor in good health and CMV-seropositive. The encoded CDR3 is CASSLAQGRGPANEKLFF. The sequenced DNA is TGTGCCAGCAGCTTAGCGCAAGGCAGGGGTCCCGCTAATGAAAAACTGTTTTTT.